This entry features one TCR beta chain sequence. A far larger clone is off by one base, so a read error is likely. This record comes from a study of low-dose radiotherapy and immunotherapy resistance in tumors. This sample's time point: before trial treatment. Along with nivolumab and ipilimumab, donors received aspirin, low-dose cyclophosphamide and low-dose radiotherapy. The CDR3 is made up of 16 amino acids. CDR1 is MNHGY and CDR2 is SVAAGI in the germline V gene. cDNA synthesis used a TRAV/TRBV-specific primer set for both chains. The authors ran about 18 PCR cycles to amplify TCRs with a constant-region primer and V-primer adapter. Via MiXCR, TCRdb re-called the reads, giving one row per CDR3 protein. The repertoire holds under 90,000 distinct CDR3 sequences, roughly 19% seen once, with less than 3% in the top ten.

The sequencing used PBMCs, collected before treatment. The rearrangement links TRBV6-9 to TRBJ2-1, with a weak D call TRBD2 (6 bases). This TCR was recovered from a male donor with prostate cancer. The CDR3 nucleotides read TGCGCCAGCAGGTATACTAGCAGACGCTCCTACAATGAGCAGTTCTTC. The encoded protein is CASRYTSRRSYNEQFF.